These T cell receptor beta chains were read from a single sample in a study of T cell changes during pregnancy in multiple sclerosis. Profiling relied on immunoSEQ multiplex PCR, and the TCRdb table lists in-frame clones only, not all of them. The table includes roughly 38,000 clones, under 95% detected once. Sequencing was performed on CD4+ T cells from peripheral blood mononuclear cells, taken in the second trimester of pregnancy. The receptors were sampled from a female donor in good health, enrolled as a control in a pregnancy study. The CDR3 runs from the conserved cysteine through the conserved F or W. The order of the fields is V gene, J gene, clone size, D gene, CDR3 DNA, CDR3 protein. A D gene is named only where the DNA matches it firmly. The size field is filled for only some rows; it gives once, few, many or a size class.

V gene: TRBV5-4; J gene: TRBJ2-3; clone size: NA; D gene: NA; CDR3 DNA: TGTGCCAGCAGCTTTCAGGGATTCACAGATACGCAGTATTTT; CDR3 protein: CASSFQGFTDTQYF
V gene: TRBV7-2; J gene: TRBJ1-2; clone size: NA; D gene: NA; CDR3 DNA: TGTGCCAGCAGCTTATCGGCGGGGGTCTATGGCTACACCTTC; CDR3 protein: CASSLSAGVYGYTF
V gene: TRBV7-2; J gene: TRBJ1-1; clone size: NA; D gene: NA; CDR3 DNA: TGTGCCAGCAGTGGGAGGGCCAGCGCTGAAGCTTTCTTT; CDR3 protein: CASSGRASAEAFF
V gene: TRBV6-1; J gene: TRBJ1-2; clone size: few; D gene: NA; CDR3 DNA: TGTGCCAGCAGTGAAGTACAGGGCTCTGGCTACACCTTC; CDR3 protein: CASSEVQGSGYTF
V gene: TRBV7-9; J gene: TRBJ1-1; clone size: NA; D gene: NA; CDR3 DNA: TGTGCCAGCAGCTTAAGAGGGAACACTGAAGCTTTCTTT; CDR3 protein: CASSLRGNTEAFF
V gene: TRBV29-1; J gene: TRBJ2-7; clone size: once; D gene: TRBD1; CDR3 DNA: TGCAGCGCCACCGGGACAGGGACCTACGAGCAGTACTTC; CDR3 protein: CSATGTGTYEQYF
V gene: TRBV7-2; J gene: TRBJ1-3; clone size: NA; D gene: NA; CDR3 DNA: TGTGCCAGCAGCGCCACTAGAGGGTCTGGAAACACCATATATTTT; CDR3 protein: CASSATRGSGNTIYF
V gene: TRBV11-2; J gene: TRBJ1-6; clone size: NA; D gene: NA; CDR3 DNA: TGTGCCAGCAGCCGAGACAGTCTGGTTTCACCCCTCCACTTT; CDR3 protein: CASSRDSLVSPLHF
V gene: TRBV7-2; J gene: TRBJ1-1; clone size: few; D gene: TRBD1; CDR3 DNA: TGTGCCAGCAGACGACAGGGTGAAGCTTTCTTT; CDR3 protein: CASRRQGEAFF
V gene: TRBV5-1; J gene: TRBJ2-1; clone size: NA; D gene: NA; CDR3 DNA: TGCGCCAGCAGCCAGGGGCCATACAATGAGCAGTTCTTC; CDR3 protein: CASSQGPYNEQFF
V gene: TRBV7-5; J gene: TRBJ2-1; clone size: NA; D gene: NA; CDR3 DNA: TGTGCCAGAAGCTTAGGGCTAGCGGGGGGGCCGAGGGGCTGGAATGAGCAGTTCTTC; CDR3 protein: CARSLGLAGGPRGWNEQFF
V gene: TRBV30; J gene: TRBJ1-4; clone size: NA; D gene: TRBD1; CDR3 DNA: TGTGCCTGGAGCGCACAGGGGCGGGAAAAACTGTTTTTT; CDR3 protein: CAWSAQGREKLFF
V gene: TRBV19; J gene: TRBJ2-4; clone size: NA; D gene: NA; CDR3 DNA: TGTGCCAGTAGTATTATTTGGGGGGTGACCAAAAACATTCAGTACTTC; CDR3 protein: CASSIIWGVTKNIQYF
V gene: TRBV18; J gene: TRBJ1-5; clone size: NA; D gene: NA; CDR3 DNA: TGTGCCAGCTCACCGGACTATAGCAATCAGCCCCAGCATTTT; CDR3 protein: CASSPDYSNQPQHF
V gene: TRBV9; J gene: TRBJ2-2; clone size: NA; D gene: NA; CDR3 DNA: TGTGCCAGCAGCGTAGCTATCACCGGGGAGCTGTTTTTT; CDR3 protein: CASSVAITGELFF
V gene: TRBV6-5; J gene: TRBJ2-7; clone size: NA; D gene: TRBD2; CDR3 DNA: TGTGCCAGCAGTTCGCGGGAGTACGAGCAGTACTTC; CDR3 protein: CASSSREYEQYF
V gene: TRBV30; J gene: TRBJ1-6; clone size: NA; D gene: NA; CDR3 DNA: TGTGCCTGGAGCATTACAGGGAATTCACCCCTCCACTTT; CDR3 protein: CAWSITGNSPLHF